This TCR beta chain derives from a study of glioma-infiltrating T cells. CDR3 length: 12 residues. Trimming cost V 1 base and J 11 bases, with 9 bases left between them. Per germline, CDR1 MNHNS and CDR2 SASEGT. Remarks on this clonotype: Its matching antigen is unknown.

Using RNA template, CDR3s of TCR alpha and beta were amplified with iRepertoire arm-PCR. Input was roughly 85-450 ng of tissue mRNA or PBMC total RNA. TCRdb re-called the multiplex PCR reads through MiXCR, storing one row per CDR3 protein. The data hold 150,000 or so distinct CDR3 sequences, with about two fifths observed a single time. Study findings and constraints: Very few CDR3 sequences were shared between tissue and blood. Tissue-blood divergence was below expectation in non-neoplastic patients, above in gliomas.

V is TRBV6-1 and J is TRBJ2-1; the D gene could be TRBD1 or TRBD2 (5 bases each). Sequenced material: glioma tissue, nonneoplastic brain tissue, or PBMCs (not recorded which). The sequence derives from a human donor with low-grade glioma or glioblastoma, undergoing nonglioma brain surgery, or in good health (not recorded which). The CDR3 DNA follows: TGTGCCAGCAGTGAAGGAGGGGTTCAGCAGTTCTTC. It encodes CASSEGGVQQFF.